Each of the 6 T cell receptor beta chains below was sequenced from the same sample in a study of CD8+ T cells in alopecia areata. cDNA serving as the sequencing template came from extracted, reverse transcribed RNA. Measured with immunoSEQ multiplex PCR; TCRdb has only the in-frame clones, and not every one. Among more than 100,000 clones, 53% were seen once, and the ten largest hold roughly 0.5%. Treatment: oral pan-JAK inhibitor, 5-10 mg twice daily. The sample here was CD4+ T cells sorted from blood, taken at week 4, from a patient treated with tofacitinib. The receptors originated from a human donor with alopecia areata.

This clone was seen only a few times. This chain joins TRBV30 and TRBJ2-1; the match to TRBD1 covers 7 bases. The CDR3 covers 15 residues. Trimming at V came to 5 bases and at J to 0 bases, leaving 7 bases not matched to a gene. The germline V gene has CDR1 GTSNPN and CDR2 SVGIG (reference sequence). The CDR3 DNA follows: TGTGCCTGGGCCCCACAGGGGAGCTCCTACAATGAGCAGTTCTTC. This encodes CAWAPQGSSYNEQFF.

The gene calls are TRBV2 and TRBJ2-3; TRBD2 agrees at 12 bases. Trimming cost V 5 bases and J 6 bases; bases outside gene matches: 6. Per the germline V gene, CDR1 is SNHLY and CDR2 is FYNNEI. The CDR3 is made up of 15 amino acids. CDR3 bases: TGTGCCAGCAGTCCTAGCGGGAGGGCCGGGGATACGCAGTATTTT. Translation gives CASSPSGRAGDTQYF.

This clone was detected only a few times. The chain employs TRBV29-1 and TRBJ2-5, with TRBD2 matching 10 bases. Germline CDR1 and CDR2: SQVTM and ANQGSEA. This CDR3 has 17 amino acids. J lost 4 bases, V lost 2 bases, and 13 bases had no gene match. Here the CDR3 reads CSVELLRLAGARETQYF. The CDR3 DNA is TGCAGCGTTGAACTCCTGAGGCTAGCGGGAGCTAGAGAGACCCAGTACTTC.

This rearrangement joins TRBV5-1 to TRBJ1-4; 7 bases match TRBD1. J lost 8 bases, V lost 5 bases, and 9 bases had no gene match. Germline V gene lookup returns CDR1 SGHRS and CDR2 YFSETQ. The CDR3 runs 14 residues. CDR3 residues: CASRTGTAYEKLFF. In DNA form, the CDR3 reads TGCGCCAGCAGGACCGGGACAGCATACGAAAAACTGTTTTTT.

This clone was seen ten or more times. Written as DNA, the CDR3 is TGTGCCAGCACGTGGGGGGGCACAGATACGCAGTATTTT. It specifies CASTWGGTDTQYF. This chain connects TRBV6-1 to TRBJ2-3, with a weak D call TRBD2 (6 bases). This CDR3 is 13 amino acids long. Germline CDR1 is MNHNS and CDR2 is SASEGT. Trimming removed 7 bases from V and 1 base from J, with 9 bases in between.

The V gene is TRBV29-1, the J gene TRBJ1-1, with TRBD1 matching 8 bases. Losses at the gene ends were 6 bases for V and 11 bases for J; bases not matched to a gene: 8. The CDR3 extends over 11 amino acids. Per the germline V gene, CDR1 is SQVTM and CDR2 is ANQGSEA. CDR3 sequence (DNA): TGCAGCGTAGAGACAGGGGCCAGCGCTTTCTTT. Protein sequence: CSVETGASAFF.